This record concerns one T cell receptor (beta chain) sequence. The antigen is unknown. The PCR used 60 Vbeta and 13 Jbeta primers. Data came from immunoSEQ multiplex PCR; TCRdb stores just in-frame clones and leaves some out. The table shows 140,000 to 150,000 clones, with around 75% occurring only once. This entry belongs to a study of cytomegalovirus exposure and HLA in healthy donors. Study-wide context: Ancestry clustering placed around 81% of under 450 genotyped donors in the Caucasian-associated cluster. Notes on the study in general: Listed as cytomegalovirus-associated were over 150 TCR beta chains.

The CDR3 covers 15 residues. Germline V gene sequence: CDR1 SEHNR, CDR2 FQNEAQ (reference sequence). Trimming removed 5 bases from V and 4 bases from J, with 15 bases in between. Sequencing was carried out using PBMCs. The receptor comes from a woman aged 18-30 years in good health and CMV-seronegative. The chain uses TRBV7-9 and TRBJ1-3, with D tentatively TRBD1 (6 bases). The CDR3: CASSQRGTPGNTIYF. The CDR3 nucleotides are TGTGCCAGCAGCCAGCGGGGGACACCGGGAAACACCATATATTTT. Combining the CDR3 with reference TRBV7-9 and TRBJ1-3 gives the whole variable domain DTGVSQNPRHKITKRGQNVTFRCDPISEHNRLYWYRQTLGQGPEFLTYFQNEAQLEKSRLLSDRFSAERPKGSFSTLEIQRTEQGDSAMYLCASSQRGTPGNTIYFGEGSWLTVV.